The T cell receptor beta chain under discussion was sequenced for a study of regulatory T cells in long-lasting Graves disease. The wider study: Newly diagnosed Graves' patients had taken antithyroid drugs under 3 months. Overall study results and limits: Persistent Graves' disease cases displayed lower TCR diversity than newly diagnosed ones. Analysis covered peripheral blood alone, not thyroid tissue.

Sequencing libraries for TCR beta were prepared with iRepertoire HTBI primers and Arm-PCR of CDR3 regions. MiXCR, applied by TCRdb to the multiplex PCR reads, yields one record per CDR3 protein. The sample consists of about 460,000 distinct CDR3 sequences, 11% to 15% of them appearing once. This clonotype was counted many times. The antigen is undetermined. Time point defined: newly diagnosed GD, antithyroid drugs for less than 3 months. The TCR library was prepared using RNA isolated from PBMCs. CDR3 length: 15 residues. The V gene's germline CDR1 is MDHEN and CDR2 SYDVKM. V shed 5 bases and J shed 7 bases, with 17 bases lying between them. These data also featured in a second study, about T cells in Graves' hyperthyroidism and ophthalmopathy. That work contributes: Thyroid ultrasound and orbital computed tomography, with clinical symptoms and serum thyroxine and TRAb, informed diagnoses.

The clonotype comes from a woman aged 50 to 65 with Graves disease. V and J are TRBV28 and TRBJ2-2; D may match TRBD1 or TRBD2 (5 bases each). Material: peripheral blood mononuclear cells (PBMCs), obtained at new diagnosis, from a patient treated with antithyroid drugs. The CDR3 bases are TGTGCCAGCAGTCTCCACAGCCGGGGCCACGGGGAGCTGTTTTTT. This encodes CASSLHSRGHGELFF.